This T cell receptor beta chain is from a study of blood T cell repertoires in COVID-19. Study information: Samples taken during acute and convalescent COVID-19 were collected in the United States, Italy and Spain.

This CDR3 spans 16 amino acids. The germline V gene has CDR1 MNHNY and CDR2 SVGAGI (reference sequence). The V gene end was trimmed by 5 bases and the J gene end by 0 bases; junction bases not matched to a gene: 7. Measured with immunoSEQ multiplex PCR; TCRdb has only the in-frame clones, and not every one. Found here are over 150,000 clones, around nine tenths of them singletons; the top ten hold under 13%. The sequence derives from a woman between 65 and 79 years old with COVID-19, enrolled during active disease. Input material: peripheral blood. The V gene is TRBV6-6, the J gene TRBJ1-1, with 9 bases aligning to TRBD1. The CDR3 sequence: CASSPTGGSVNTEAFF. The CDR3 region has the DNA TGTGCCAGCAGTCCGACAGGGGGGTCGGTGAACACTGAAGCTTTCTTT.